A single sample is the source of the 5 T cell receptor beta chains below, sequenced in a study of identical twins. TCRdb used MiXCR to reprocess the 5' RACE reads, holding one entry per CDR3 protein. This table holds a few hundred thousand distinct CDR3 sequences, 13% to 15% found once. The data were also submitted as part of a second study, on yellow fever vaccine responses in identical twins.

Sequencing was done on a sample of CD4+ T cells sorted from blood. Every receptor here comes from a woman aged 18-29 years in good health.

In this sample, this clonotype turned up many times. The chain couples TRBV5-1 to TRBJ2-3; tentatively, D is TRBD1 or TRBD2 (6 bases each). The CDR3 is made up of 16 amino acids. CDR1 is SGHRS, CDR2 YFSETQ, per germline. Trimming stripped 5 bases from V and 1 base from J, with 17 bases between. The CDR3 sequence is CASSTLTGARTDTQYF. Written as DNA, the CDR3 is TGCGCCAGCAGTACTTTAACGGGGGCGCGCACAGATACGCAGTATTTT.

The CDR3 DNA is TGTGCCAGCACTCAGGACAGAGCCACTGAAGCTTTCTTT. It translates to CASTQDRATEAFF. The rearrangement links TRBV6-2 or TRBV6-3 to TRBJ1-1; the D gene is possibly TRBD1 (6 bases). The CDR3 spans 13 residues. CDR1 is MNHEY, CDR2 SVGEGT, per germline. V was pared by 7 bases and J by 4 bases, with 13 bases between.

This clonotype was seen a handful of times. The gene calls are TRBV6-1 and TRBJ2-5; 10 bases are shared with TRBD2. The V segment lost 8 bases and the J segment 5 bases; nucleotides outside the gene matches: 23. The CDR3 length is 19 residues. The germline V gene encodes CDR1 MNHNS and CDR2 SASEGT. This CDR3 reads CASHPRGDSGRRGRETQYF. CDR3 sequence (DNA): TGTGCCAGCCATCCAAGGGGTGATAGCGGGAGGCGTGGAAGGGAGACCCAGTACTTC.

V gene TRBV18 combines with J gene TRBJ2-7, with a tentative D call TRBD1 (6 bases). CDR1 is KGHSH, CDR2 LQKENI, per germline. V lost 3 bases, J lost 3 bases, and 15 bases lay in between. The CDR3 extends over 15 amino acids. For the CDR3, the DNA is TGTGCCAGCTCACCGGGGACAACATCATACTACGAGCAGTACTTC. It specifies CASSPGTTSYYEQYF.

This clonotype was recorded a few times. V gene TRBV10-3 combines with J gene TRBJ2-3, with a possible D match to TRBD1 (6 bases). CDR3 length equals 14 residues. V was cut by 2 bases and J by 0 bases, with 6 bases left in between. Per the germline V gene, CDR1 is ENHRY and CDR2 is SYGVKD. CDR3 sequence reads: CAISERGSTDTQYF. CDR3 coding DNA: TGTGCCATCAGTGAGAGGGGGAGCACAGATACGCAGTATTTT.